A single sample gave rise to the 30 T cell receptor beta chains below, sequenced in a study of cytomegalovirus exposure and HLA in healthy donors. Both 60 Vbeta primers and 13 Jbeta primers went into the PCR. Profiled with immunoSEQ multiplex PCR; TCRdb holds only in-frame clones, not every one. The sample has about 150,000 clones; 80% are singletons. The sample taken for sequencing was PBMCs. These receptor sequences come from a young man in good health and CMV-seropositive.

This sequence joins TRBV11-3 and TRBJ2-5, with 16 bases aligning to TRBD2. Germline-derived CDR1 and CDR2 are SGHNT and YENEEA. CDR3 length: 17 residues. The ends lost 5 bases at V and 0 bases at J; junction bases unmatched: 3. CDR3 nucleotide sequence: TGTGCCAGCAGCCGGGGACTAGCGGGAGGGTACCAAGAGACCCAGTACTTC. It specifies CASSRGLAGGYQETQYF.

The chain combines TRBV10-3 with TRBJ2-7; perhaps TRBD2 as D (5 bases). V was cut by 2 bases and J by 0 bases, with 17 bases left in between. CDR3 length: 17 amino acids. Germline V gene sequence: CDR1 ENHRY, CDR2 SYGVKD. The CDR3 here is CAISETALGGGSYEQYF. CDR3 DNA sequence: TGTGCCATCAGTGAGACCGCTTTGGGCGGAGGCTCCTACGAGCAGTACTTC.

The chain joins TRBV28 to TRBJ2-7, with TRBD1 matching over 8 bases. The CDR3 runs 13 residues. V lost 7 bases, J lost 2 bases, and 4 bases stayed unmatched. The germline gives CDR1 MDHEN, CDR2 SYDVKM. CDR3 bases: TGTGCCAGCAAAATACAGGGGGCCTACGAGCAGTACTTC. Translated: CASKIQGAYEQYF.

This CDR3 is CASSLKGLADRSGANVLTF. The CDR3 nucleotides are TGTGCCAGCAGCCTGAAGGGACTAGCGGACCGCTCTGGGGCCAACGTCCTGACTTTC. The rearrangement joins TRBV13 to TRBJ2-6, with 11 bases fitting TRBD2. With V trimmed by 5 bases and J by 0 bases, 9 bases remained unmatched. This CDR3 is built from 19 residues. Germline CDR1 and CDR2: PRHDT and FYEKMQ (reference sequence).

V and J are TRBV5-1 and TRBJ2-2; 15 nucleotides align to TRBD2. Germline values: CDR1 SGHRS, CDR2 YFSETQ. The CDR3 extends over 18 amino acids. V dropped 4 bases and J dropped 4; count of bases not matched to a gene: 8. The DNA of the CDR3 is TGCGCCAGCAGCGGGGGACTAGCGGGAGGCTCGAGCACCGGGGAGCTGTTTTTT. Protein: CASSGGLAGGSSTGELFF.

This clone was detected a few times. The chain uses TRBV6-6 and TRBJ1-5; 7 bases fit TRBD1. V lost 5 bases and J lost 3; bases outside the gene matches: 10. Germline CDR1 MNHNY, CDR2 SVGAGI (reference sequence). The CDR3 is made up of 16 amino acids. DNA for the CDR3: TGTGCCAGCAGTCCGCGGACAGGAATCGACAATCAGCCCCAGCATTTT. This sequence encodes CASSPRTGIDNQPQHF.

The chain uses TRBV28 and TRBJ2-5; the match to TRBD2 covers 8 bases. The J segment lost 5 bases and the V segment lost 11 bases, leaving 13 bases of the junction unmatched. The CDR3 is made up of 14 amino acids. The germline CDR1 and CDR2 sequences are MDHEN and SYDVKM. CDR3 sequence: CAATRAGGGETQYF. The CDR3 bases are TGTGCCGCAACCCGTGCGGGAGGTGGGGAGACCCAGTACTTC.

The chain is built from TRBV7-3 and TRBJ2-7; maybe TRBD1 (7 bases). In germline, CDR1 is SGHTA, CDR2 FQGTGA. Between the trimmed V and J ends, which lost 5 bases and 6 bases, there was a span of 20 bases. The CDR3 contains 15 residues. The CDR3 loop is CASSLKMGGQPEQYF. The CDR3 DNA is TGTGCCAGCAGCCTCAAAATGGGGGGACAGCCCGAGCAGTACTTC.

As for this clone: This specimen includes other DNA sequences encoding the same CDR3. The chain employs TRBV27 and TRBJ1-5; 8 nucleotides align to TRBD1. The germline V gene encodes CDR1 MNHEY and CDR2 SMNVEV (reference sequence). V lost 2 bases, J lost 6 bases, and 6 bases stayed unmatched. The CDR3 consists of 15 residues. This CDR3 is CASSLTGGEGQPQHF. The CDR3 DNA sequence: TGTGCCAGCAGTTTAACAGGGGGAGAAGGTCAGCCCCAGCATTTT.

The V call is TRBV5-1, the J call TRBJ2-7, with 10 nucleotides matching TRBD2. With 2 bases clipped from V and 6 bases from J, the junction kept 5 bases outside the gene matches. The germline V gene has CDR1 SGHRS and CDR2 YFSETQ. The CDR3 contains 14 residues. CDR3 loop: CASSFVAGGREQYF. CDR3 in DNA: TGCGCCAGCAGCTTTGTAGCGGGAGGTCGCGAGCAGTACTTC.

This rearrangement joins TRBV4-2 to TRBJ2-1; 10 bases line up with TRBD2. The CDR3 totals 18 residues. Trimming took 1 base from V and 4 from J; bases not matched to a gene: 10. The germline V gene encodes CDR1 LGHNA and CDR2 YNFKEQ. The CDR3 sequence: CASSQVASGRTGYNEQFF. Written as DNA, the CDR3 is TGTGCCAGCAGCCAAGTTGCTAGCGGGAGAACCGGGTACAATGAGCAGTTCTTC.

The CDR3 spells CASSRVGRSYNEQFF. The CDR3 bases are TGTGCCAGCAGTCGGGTAGGAAGGTCCTACAATGAGCAGTTCTTC. The chain recombines TRBV28 with TRBJ2-1, with no clear D. Germline V gives CDR1 MDHEN, CDR2 SYDVKM. V shed 5 bases and J shed 1 base, with 12 bases lying between them. The CDR3 extends over 15 amino acids.

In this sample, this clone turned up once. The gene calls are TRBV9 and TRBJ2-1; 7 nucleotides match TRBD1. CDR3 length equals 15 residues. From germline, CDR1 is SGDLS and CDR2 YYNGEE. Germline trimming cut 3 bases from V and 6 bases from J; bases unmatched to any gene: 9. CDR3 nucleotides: TGTGCCAGCAGCGCCACAGGGGTTCTGGTCAATGAGCAGTTCTTC. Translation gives CASSATGVLVNEQFF.

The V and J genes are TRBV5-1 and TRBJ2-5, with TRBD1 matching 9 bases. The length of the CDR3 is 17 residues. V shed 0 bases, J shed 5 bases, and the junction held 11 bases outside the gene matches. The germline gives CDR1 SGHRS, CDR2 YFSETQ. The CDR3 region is CASSLVTGQGLGETQYF. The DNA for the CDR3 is TGCGCCAGCAGCTTGGTCACCGGACAGGGGTTAGGGGAGACCCAGTACTTC.

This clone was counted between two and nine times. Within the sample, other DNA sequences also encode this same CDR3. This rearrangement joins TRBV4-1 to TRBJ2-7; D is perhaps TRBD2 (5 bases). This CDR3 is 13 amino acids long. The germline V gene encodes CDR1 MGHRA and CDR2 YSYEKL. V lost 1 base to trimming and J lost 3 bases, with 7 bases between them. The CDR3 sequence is CASSQVRDYEQYF. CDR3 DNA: TGCGCCAGCAGCCAAGTGAGGGACTACGAGCAGTACTTC.

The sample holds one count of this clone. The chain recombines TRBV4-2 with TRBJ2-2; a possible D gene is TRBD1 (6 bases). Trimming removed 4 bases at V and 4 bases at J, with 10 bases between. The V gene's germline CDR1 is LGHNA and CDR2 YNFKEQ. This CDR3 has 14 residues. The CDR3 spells CASSPGTFTGELFF. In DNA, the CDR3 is TGTGCCAGCAGCCCCGGGACATTCACCGGGGAGCTGTTTTTT.

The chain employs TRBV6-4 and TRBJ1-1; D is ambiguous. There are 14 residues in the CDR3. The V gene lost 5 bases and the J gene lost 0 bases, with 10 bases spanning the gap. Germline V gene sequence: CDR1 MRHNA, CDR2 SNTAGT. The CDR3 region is CASSPILVNTEAFF. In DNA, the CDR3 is TGTGCCAGCAGTCCTATCCTAGTGAACACTGAAGCTTTCTTT.

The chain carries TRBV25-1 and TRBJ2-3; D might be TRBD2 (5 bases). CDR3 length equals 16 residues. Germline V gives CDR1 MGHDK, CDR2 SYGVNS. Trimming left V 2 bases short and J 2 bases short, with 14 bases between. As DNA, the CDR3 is TGTGCCAGCAGTGAACTAGCAGGCCCTCACACAGATACGCAGTATTTT. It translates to CASSELAGPHTDTQYF. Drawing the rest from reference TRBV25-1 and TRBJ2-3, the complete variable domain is EADIYQTPRYLVIGTGKKITLECSQTMGHDKMYWYQQDPGMELHLIHYSYGVNSTEKGDLSSESTVSRIRTEHFPLTLESARPSHTSQYLCASSELAGPHTDTQYFGPGTRLTVL.

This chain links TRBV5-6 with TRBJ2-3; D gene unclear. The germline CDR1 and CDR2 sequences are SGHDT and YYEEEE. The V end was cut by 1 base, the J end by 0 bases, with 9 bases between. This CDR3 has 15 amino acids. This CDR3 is CASSLWQSSTDTQYF. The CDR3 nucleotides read TGTGCCAGCAGCTTGTGGCAGTCTAGCACAGATACGCAGTATTTT.

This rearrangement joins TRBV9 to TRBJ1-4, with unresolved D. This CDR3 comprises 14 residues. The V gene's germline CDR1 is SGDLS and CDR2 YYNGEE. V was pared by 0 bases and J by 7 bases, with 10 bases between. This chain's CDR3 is CASSVAPDFEKLFF. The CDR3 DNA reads TGTGCCAGCAGCGTAGCGCCAGATTTTGAAAAACTGTTTTTT.

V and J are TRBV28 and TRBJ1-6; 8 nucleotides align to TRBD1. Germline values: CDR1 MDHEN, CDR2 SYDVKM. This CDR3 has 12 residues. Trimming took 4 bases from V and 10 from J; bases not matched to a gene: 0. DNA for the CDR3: TGTGCCAGCAGTTCAGGGGGCTCACCCCTCCACTTT. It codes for CASSSGGSPLHF.

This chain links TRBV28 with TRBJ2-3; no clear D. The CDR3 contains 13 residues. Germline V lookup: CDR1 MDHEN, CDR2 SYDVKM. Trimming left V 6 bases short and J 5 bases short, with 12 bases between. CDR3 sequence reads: CASRAPGLDTQYF. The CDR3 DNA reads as TGTGCCAGCAGGGCCCCGGGTTTAGATACGCAGTATTTT.

The CDR3 protein is CASSLRPNAGEQFF. DNA of the CDR3: TGTGCCAGCAGCTTACGCCCCAATGCCGGTGAGCAGTTCTTC. This chain uses TRBV7-3 with TRBJ2-1; D ambiguous. The ends were cut back, 2 bases at V and 9 bases at J, with 14 bases in the middle. Germline V CDR1 and CDR2: SGHTA, FQGTGA. The CDR3 length is 14 residues.

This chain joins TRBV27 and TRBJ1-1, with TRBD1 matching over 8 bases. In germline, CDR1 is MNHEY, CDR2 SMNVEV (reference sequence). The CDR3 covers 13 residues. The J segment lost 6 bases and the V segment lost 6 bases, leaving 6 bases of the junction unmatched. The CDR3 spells CASREDRGAEAFF. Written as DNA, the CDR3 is TGTGCCAGCAGAGAAGACAGGGGTGCTGAAGCTTTCTTT.

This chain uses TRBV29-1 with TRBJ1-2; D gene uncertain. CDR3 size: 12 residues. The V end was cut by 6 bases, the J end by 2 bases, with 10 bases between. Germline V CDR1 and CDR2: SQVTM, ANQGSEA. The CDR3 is CSVVTANYGYTF. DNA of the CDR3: TGCAGCGTCGTTACAGCCAACTATGGCTACACCTTC.

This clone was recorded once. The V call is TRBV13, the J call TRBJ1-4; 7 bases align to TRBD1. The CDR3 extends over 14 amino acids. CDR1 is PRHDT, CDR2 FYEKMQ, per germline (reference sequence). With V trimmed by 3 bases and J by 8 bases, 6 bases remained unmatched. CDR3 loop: CASSFRDSQEKLFF. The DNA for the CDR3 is TGTGCCAGCAGCTTCCGGGACAGCCAGGAAAAACTGTTTTTT.

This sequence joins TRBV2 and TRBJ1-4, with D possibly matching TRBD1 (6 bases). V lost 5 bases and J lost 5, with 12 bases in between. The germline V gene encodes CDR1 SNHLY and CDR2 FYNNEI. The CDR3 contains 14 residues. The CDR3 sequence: CASSPRTENEKLFF. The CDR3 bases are TGTGCCAGCAGTCCGAGGACAGAAAATGAAAAACTGTTTTTT.

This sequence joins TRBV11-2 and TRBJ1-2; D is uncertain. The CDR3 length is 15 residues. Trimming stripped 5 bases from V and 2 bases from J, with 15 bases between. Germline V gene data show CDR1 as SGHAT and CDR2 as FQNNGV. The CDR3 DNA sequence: TGTGCCAGCAGCCTCGAGAGCGGGTTGAACTATGGCTACACCTTC. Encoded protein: CASSLESGLNYGYTF.

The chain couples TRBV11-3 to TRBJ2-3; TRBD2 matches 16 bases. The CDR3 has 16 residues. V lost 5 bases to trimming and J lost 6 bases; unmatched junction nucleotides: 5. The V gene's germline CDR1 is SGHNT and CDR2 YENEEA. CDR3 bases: TGTGCCAGCAGCCCGGGACTAGCGGGAGGGGGGGATACGCAGTATTTT. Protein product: CASSPGLAGGGDTQYF.

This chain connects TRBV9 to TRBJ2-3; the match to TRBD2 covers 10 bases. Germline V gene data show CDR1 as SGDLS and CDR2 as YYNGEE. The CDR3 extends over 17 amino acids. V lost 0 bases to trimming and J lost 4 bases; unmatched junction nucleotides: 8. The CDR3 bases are TGTGCCAGCAGCGTAGCGGCCCAGCGGGAGGGGCCAGATACGCAGTATTTT. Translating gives CASSVAAQREGPDTQYF.